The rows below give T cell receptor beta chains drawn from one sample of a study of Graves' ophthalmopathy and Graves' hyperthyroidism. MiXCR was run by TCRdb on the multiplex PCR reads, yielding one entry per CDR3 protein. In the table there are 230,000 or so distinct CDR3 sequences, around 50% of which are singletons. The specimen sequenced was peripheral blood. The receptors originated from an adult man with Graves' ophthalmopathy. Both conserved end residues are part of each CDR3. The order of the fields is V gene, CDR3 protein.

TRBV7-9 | CASSLGQSLIMNTEAFF
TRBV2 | CASSEDSYGYTF
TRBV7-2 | CASSLIWGTDEKLFF
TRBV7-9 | CASSKDREVYTGELFF
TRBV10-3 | CASSRSANNYGYTF
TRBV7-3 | CASRVTLRDAEAFF
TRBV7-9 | CASSLAGQELFF
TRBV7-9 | CASSLGYTTEAFF
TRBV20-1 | CSARPSGRETQYF
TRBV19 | CASSIRRQVNQPQHF
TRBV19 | CASSPDRVQDEQYF
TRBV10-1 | CASSPGTNDYGYTF
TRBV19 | CASSMRQGGEKLFF
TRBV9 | CASGHSGTEYTGELFF
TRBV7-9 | CASSSTLTGVNEKLFF
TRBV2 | CASSLTGPFREQYF
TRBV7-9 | CASSRTGRETQYF
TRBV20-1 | CSARGGGNTGELFF
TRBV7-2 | CASYSPRNTEAFF
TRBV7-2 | CASSLVGGTRLHEQYF
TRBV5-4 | CASNLMGGSYEQYF
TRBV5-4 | CATTDRGNQETQYF
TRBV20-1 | CSARDNSGNTIYF
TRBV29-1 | CSALQGAGHEQYF
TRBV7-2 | CASSPTGGQGASPYGYTF
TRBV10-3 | CAISRGGPEQFF
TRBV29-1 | CSVLNTYGYTF
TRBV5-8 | CASSSYSNEQFF